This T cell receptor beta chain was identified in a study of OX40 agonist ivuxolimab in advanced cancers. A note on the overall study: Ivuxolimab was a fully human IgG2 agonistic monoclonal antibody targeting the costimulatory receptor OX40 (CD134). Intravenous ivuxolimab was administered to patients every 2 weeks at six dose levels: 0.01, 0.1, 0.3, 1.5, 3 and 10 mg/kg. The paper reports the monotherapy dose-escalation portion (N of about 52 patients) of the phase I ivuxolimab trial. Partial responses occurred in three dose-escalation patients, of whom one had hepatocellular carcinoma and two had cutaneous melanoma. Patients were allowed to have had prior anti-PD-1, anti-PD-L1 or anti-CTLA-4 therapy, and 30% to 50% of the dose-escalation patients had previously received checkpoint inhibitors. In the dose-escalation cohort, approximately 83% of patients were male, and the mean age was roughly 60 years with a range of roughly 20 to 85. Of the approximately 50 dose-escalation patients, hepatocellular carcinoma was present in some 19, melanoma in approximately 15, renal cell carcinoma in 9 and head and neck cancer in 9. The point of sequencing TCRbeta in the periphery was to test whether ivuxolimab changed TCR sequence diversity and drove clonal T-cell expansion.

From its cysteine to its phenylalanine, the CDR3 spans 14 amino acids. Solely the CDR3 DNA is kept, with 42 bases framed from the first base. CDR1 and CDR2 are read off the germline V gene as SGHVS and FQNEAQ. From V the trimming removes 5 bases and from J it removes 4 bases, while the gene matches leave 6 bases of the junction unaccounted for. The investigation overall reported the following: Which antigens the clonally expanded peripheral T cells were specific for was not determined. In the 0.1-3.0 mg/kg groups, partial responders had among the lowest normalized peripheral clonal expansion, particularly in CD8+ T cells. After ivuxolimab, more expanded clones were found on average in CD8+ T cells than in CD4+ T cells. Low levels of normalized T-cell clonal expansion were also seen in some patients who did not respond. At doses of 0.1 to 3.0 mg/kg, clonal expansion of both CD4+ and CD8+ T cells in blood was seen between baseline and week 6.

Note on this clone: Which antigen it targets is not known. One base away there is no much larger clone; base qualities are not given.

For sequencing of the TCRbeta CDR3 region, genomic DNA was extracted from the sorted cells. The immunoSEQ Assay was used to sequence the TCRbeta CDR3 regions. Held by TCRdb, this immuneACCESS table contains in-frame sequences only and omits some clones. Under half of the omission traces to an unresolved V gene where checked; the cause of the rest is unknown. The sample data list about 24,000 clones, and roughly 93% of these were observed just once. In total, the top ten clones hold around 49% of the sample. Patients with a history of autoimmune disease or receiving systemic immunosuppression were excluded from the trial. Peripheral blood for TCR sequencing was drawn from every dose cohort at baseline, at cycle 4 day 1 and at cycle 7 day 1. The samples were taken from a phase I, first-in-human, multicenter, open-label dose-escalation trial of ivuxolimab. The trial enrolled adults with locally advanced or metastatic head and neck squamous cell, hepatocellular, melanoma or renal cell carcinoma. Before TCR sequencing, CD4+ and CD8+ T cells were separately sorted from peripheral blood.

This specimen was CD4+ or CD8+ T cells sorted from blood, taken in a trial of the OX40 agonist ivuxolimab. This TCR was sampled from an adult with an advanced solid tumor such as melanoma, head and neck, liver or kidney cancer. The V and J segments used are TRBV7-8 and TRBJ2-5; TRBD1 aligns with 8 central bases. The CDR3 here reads CASSPTGVGETQYF. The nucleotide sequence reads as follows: TGTGCCAGCAGCCCGACAGGGGTCGGAGAGACCCAGTACTTC.